This TCR beta chain comes out of a study of blood T cell repertoires in COVID-19. Overall study context: Sites across the United States, Italy and Spain contributed samples from acute and convalescent COVID-19. The analysed material was cDNA or gDNA that came from T cells, B-cell-depleted T cells, or PBMCs.

Per the authors' pipeline: Researchers report that nucleated cell counts were estimated from reference gene primer amplification. Here immunoSEQ multiplex PCR was the method, and the copy in TCRdb shows in-frame clones only, minus some. The DNA gave D and trimming, while V, J and clone size come from that table. This table has more than 70,000 clones, 85% to 90% appearing once. The V gene's germline CDR1 is LNHDA and CDR2 SQIVND (reference sequence). The junction had 12 bases not matched to a gene; V was cut back by 1 base and J by 1 base. This CDR3 region has 19 residues. This TCR came from a man aged 55 to 69 with acute or convalescent COVID-19. The chain links TRBV19 to TRBJ2-3, with 9 bases matching TRBD2. The specimen sequenced was peripheral blood. The CDR3: CASSIGGLAGPPRTDTQYF. The CDR3 nucleotides read TGTGCCAGTAGTATAGGAGGCCTAGCGGGACCCCCCCGCACAGATACGCAGTATTTT.